The 30 T cell receptor beta chains presented below share a single source sample, sequenced in a study of tissue T cells after allogeneic stem cell transplantation. TCRdb's table, derived via immunoSEQ multiplex PCR, lists solely in-frame clones and lacks some. The repertoire holds about 48,000 clones, roughly 73% seen once, with about 0.71% in the top ten. Sequencing was performed on sorted cells pooled from one or two spleens. The receptor set was obtained from a pool of C57BL/6 mice in good health.

This clone was found a few times. The genes are named according to mouse. The read ends 1 residue early relative to the CDR3; the germline J gene fills the gap. The gene calls are TRBV26 and TRBJ2-7; either TRBD1 or TRBD2 may supply D (6 bases each). V was trimmed by 2 bases and J by 6 bases, leaving 11 bases between them. Germline CDR1 reads KGHPV; CDR2 reads FQNQEV (reference sequence). The CDR3 totals 13 residues. The DNA read from the CDR3 is TGTGCCAGCAGTCTGGTGGGGGCGAGTGAACAGTAC. Amino acids: CASSLVGASEQY. The full CDR3 reads CASSLVGASEQYF.

A word on this clone: Gene labels here are mouse ones. The CDR3 end is not reached by the read, which stops 1 residue before it; the germline J gene fills it in. V is TRBV29 and J is TRBJ2-7; TRBD1 matches at 12 bases. Germline-derived CDR1 and CDR2 are MSHET and SYDVDS. Trimming at V came to 3 bases and at J to 7 bases, leaving 4 bases not matched to a gene. The CDR3 sequence is 14 residues long. Partial CDR3 DNA: TGTGCTAGCAGTTTTGGGACAGGGGGCAGGGAACAGTAC. It yields the protein CASSFGTGGREQY. The whole CDR3 is CASSFGTGGREQYF.

Concerning this clone: Mouse gene names apply. The read is 1 residue too short to cover the CDR3 end, so that end is filled in from the germline J gene. V gene TRBV13-2 combines with J gene TRBJ2-1; a weak D match, TRBD1 (6 bases). This CDR3 has 14 amino acids. Germline V lookup: CDR1 NNHNN, CDR2 SYGAGS (reference sequence). V lost 3 bases and J 0 bases, leaving 7 bases between the germline ends. The CDR3: CASGADSNYAEQFF. The sequenced CDR3 bases are TGTGCCAGCGGTGCGGACAGTAACTATGCTGAGCAGTTC.

This clone was counted between two and nine times. Mouse gene names apply. The read gets to within 1 residue of the CDR3 end, and the germline J gene fills in the rest. The rearrangement links TRBV2 to TRBJ2-7; 11 nucleotides line up with TRBD1. This CDR3 region has 15 residues. CDR1 is LGHNA, CDR2 YSYQKL, per germline. The V segment lost 0 bases and the J segment 5 bases; nucleotides outside the gene matches: 3. Incomplete CDR3 DNA: TGTGCCAGCAGCCAAGAGGGGGACAGGGGGGATGAACAGTAC. The encoded protein is CASSQEGDRGDEQY. The whole CDR3 sequence reads CASSQEGDRGDEQYF.

In the case of this clone: Each gene name is a mouse one. The read ends 1 residue shy of where the CDR3 ends; the end is completed using the germline J gene. The chain couples TRBV26 to TRBJ1-1; unclear D gene. V gave up 4 bases and J gave up 1 base, with 7 bases separating them. Germline-derived CDR1 and CDR2 are KGHPV and FQNQEV (reference sequence). The length of the CDR3 is 13 residues. The CDR3 protein is CASSPGLNTEVFF. The DNA read from the CDR3 is TGTGCCAGCAGTCCTGGACTGAACACAGAAGTCTTC.

Notes on this clone: Gene names refer to mouse genes. The read falls 1 residue short of the CDR3 end, and the missing part is taken from the germline J gene. The chain has TRBV13-2 and TRBJ2-5; 9 nucleotides agree with TRBD2. The V gene's germline CDR1 is NNHNN and CDR2 SYGAGS (reference sequence). The junction had 3 bases not matched to a gene; V was cut back by 5 bases and J by 2 bases. The CDR3 totals 14 residues. The CDR3 bases that were read are TGTGCCAGCGGGACTGGGGGCCTCCAAGACACCCAGTAC. Protein: CASGTGGLQDTQY. The entire CDR3 reads CASGTGGLQDTQYF.

This clone has just a few counts. Gene labels here are mouse ones. The read halts 1 residue ahead of the CDR3 end, with the missing end drawn from the germline J gene. This chain joins TRBV15 and TRBJ2-4, with D possibly being TRBD1 (6 bases). The CDR3 is 11 amino acids. Trimming pared 5 bases from V and 9 bases from J, leaving 9 bases between. Germline CDR1 reads SGHND; CDR2 reads FRSKSL. CDR3 amino acids: CASSLQGTLYF. The CDR3 DNA, read in part, is TGTGCCAGCAGTCTACAGGGAACCTTGTAC.

Remarks on this clone: Gene and germline names: mouse. The CDR3 goes on 1 residue after the read ends, and that part is filled in from the germline J gene. The chain combines TRBV1 with TRBJ2-1, with D uncertain. Germline CDR1 is NSQYPW and CDR2 is LRSPGD (reference sequence). Between the trimmed V and J ends, which lost 1 base and 0 bases, there was a span of 7 bases. There are 15 residues in the CDR3. Incomplete CDR3 DNA: TGCACCTGCAGTGCAGGGGCGAATAACTATGCTGAGCAGTTC. It yields the protein CTCSAGANNYAEQF. The CDR3, in full, reads CTCSAGANNYAEQFF.

To note about this clone: The gene symbols are mouse symbols. The CDR3 end falls 1 residue outside the read, so it is completed with the germline J gene. This chain uses TRBV19 with TRBJ2-4; 8 nucleotides line up with TRBD2. This CDR3 is 15 amino acids long. Trimming cost V 6 bases and J 0 bases; bases outside gene matches: 6. Germline V gene data show CDR1 as FNHDT and CDR2 as SITEND (reference sequence). The CDR3 sequence: CASTRLGPSQNTLYF. The DNA read from the CDR3 is TGTGCCAGCACCCGACTGGGGCCTAGTCAAAACACCTTGTAC.

With regard to this clone: Gene names and germline refer to mouse. The read halts 1 residue ahead of the CDR3 end, with the missing end drawn from the germline J gene. This chain connects TRBV24 to TRBJ1-1, with a tentative D call TRBD1 (6 bases). V dropped 4 bases and J dropped 0 bases, with 9 bases sitting between them. The length of the CDR3 is 14 residues. Per germline, CDR1 KGHTA and CDR2 FRNEEI. CDR3 loop: CASSRDKANTEVFF. The covered CDR3 bases are TGTGCCAGCAGTCGGGACAAAGCAAACACAGAAGTCTTC.

On this clone itself: Gene names refer to mouse genes. The read terminates 1 residue before the CDR3 end, so the remaining end is supplied by the germline J gene. The chain employs TRBV13-2 and TRBJ2-3, with D perhaps assigned TRBD1 or TRBD2 (5 bases each). The germline V gene has CDR1 NNHNN and CDR2 SYGAGS (reference sequence). This CDR3 region has 14 residues. Deletions cut 5 bases from V and 0 bases from J, with 10 bases between. The CDR3 DNA, read in part, is TGTGCCAGCGGGGCGGGGGATAGTGCAGAAACGCTGTAT. Amino acids: CASGAGDSAETLY. The complete CDR3 reads CASGAGDSAETLYF.

As for this clone: Here the gene names and germline are mouse. From the germline J gene comes the end of the CDR3, since the read stops 1 residue before it. The genes are TRBV13-1 and TRBJ2-5, with a possible D match to TRBD2 (6 bases). The germline V gene has CDR1 NSHNY and CDR2 SYGAGN. With 3 bases removed from V and 1 base from J, the gap between germline ends came to 6 bases. The CDR3 runs to 13 residues. This CDR3 reads CASSGLDQDTQYF. The CDR3 DNA, read in part, is TGTGCCAGCAGTGGACTGGACCAAGACACCCAGTAC.

Turning to this clone: The germline and genes are mouse ones. The CDR3 end is not reached by the read, which stops 1 residue before it; the germline J gene fills it in. The genes are TRBV31 and TRBJ2-5; a weak D match, TRBD2 (6 bases). Trimming left V 0 bases short and J 1 base short, with 8 bases between. Per germline, CDR1 GKSSPN and CDR2 SITVG. The CDR3 runs 14 residues. CDR3 protein: CAWSLWGDQDTQYF. CDR3 DNA, as far as it was read: TGTGCCTGGAGTCTCTGGGGCGACCAAGACACCCAGTAC.

This clone was observed a few times. These gene names are mouse names. The CDR3 goes on 1 residue after the read ends, and that part is filled in from the germline J gene. V usage is TRBV1 and J usage is TRBJ1-4, with 8 bases that match TRBD1. This CDR3 is built from 14 residues. Germline trimming cut 4 bases from V and 7 bases from J; bases unmatched to any gene: 5. Germline V gene sequence: CDR1 NSQYPW, CDR2 LRSPGD (reference sequence). The CDR3 protein is CTCSETGAGERLFF. CDR3 DNA, as far as it was read: TGCACCTGCAGTGAGACAGGGGCGGGCGAAAGATTATTT.

Of note for this clone: The genes and germline here are from mouse. Read coverage stops 1 residue before the CDR3 terminus; the germline J gene supplies the remainder. The rearrangement uses TRBV19 and TRBJ2-4; 8 positions match TRBD1. Germline CDR1 is FNHDT and CDR2 is SITEND (reference sequence). CDR3 length: 16 residues. The V and J ends lost 1 base and 0 bases, in that order; junction bases with no gene match: 4. The sequenced CDR3 bases are TGTGCCAGCAGTATAACGACAGGGGAAAGTCAAAACACCTTGTAC. This sequence encodes CASSITTGESQNTLY. The entire CDR3 is CASSITTGESQNTLYF.

There are a few counts of this clone. Genes and germline are mouse. The sequenced CDR3 bases are TGTGCCAGCAGTGGGGGGGTCTCCTATGAACAGTAC. Translated, it gives CASSGGVSYEQY. The complete CDR3 protein is CASSGGVSYEQYF. This chain connects TRBV13-3 to TRBJ2-7, with D perhaps matching TRBD2 (6 bases). The sequenced fragment ends 1 residue before the CDR3 boundary, so the rest is inferred from the germline J gene. Germline CDR1 is NNHDY and CDR2 is SYVADS. The CDR3 totals 13 residues. V lost 3 bases and J lost 0, with 7 bases in between.

There are a few counts of this clone. Gene names and germline refer to mouse. The CDR3 end is not reached by the read, which stops 1 residue before it; the germline J gene fills it in. J is TRBJ2-1 and V is TRBV13-2, with 8 bases aligning to TRBD1. The germline V gene has CDR1 NNHNN and CDR2 SYGAGS (reference sequence). The CDR3 is made up of 15 amino acids. Unmatched junction bases numbered 0, after V lost 0 bases and J lost 1 base. CDR3 bases read: TGTGCCAGCGGTGATGACAGGGGGAACTATGCTGAGCAGTTC. Its protein product is CASGDDRGNYAEQF. The entire CDR3 protein is CASGDDRGNYAEQFF.

Concerning this clone: Genes and germline are mouse. The observed sequence ends 1 residue before the CDR3 terminus, with the missing tail filled in from the germline J gene. The chain uses TRBV16 and TRBJ2-1, with 12 bases matching TRBD1. Trimming took 4 bases from V and 0 from J; bases not matched to a gene: 1. Germline V gene sequence: CDR1 SGHSA, CDR2 FRNQAP. CDR3 size: 16 residues. The CDR3 protein is CASSSGQGANYAEQFF. The DNA read from the CDR3 is TGTGCAAGCAGCTCGGGACAGGGGGCTAACTATGCTGAGCAGTTC.

Details on this clone: Gene names and germline refer to mouse. The read comes to an end 1 residue before the CDR3 does, leaving the germline J gene to fill in the end. J is TRBJ2-7 and V is TRBV1; TRBD2 agrees at 10 bases. The germline V gene has CDR1 NSQYPW and CDR2 LRSPGD (reference sequence). The CDR3 covers 15 residues. Trimming cost V 5 bases and J 0 bases; bases outside gene matches: 4. Partial CDR3 DNA: TGCACCTGCAGTTCCTGGGGGGGCTCCTCCTATGAACAGTAC. Amino acids: CTCSSWGGSSYEQY. The entire CDR3 is CTCSSWGGSSYEQYF.

In regard to this clone: Gene names refer to mouse genes. The read finishes 1 residue shy of the CDR3 end, and the germline J gene is used to complete it. V is TRBV1 and J is TRBJ2-3, with TRBD2 as a possible D gene (6 bases). The CDR3 has 15 residues. The germline V gene encodes CDR1 NSQYPW and CDR2 LRSPGD (reference sequence). The V gene lost 4 bases and the J gene lost 0 bases, with 11 bases spanning the gap. The CDR3 bases that were read are TGCACCTGCAGTGGGGGACTCTCTAGTGCAGAAACGCTGTAT. Amino acids: CTCSGGLSSAETLY. The whole CDR3 protein is CTCSGGLSSAETLYF.

Comments on this clone: Gene names refer to mouse genes. The read gets to within 1 residue of the CDR3 end, and the germline J gene fills in the rest. The chain uses TRBV2 and TRBJ2-7; the match to TRBD2 covers 7 bases. The CDR3 has 14 residues. Germline CDR1 is LGHNA and CDR2 is YSYQKL. V gave up 0 bases and J gave up 1 base; unmatched junction bases: 0. The CDR3 sequence is CASSQDWGSYEQYF. The CDR3 DNA, read in part, is TGTGCCAGCAGCCAAGACTGGGGGTCCTATGAACAGTAC.

Remarks on this clone: Any gene name here is a mouse gene name. Read data end 1 residue before the CDR3 end; the end is taken from the germline J gene. This rearrangement joins TRBV13-3 to TRBJ2-1; 8 nucleotides agree with TRBD2. CDR3 length equals 16 residues. Germline trimming cut 1 base from V and 0 bases from J; bases unmatched to any gene: 3. Germline lookup yields CDR1 NNHDY and CDR2 SYVADS. The CDR3 DNA, read in part, is TGTGCCAGCAGTGATTTGGGGGGGGATAACTATGCTGAGCAGTTC. Translating it yields CASSDLGGDNYAEQF. The entire CDR3 protein is CASSDLGGDNYAEQFF.

About this clone itself: Each gene name is a mouse one. The observed sequence ends 1 residue before the CDR3 terminus, with the missing tail filled in from the germline J gene. V and J are TRBV16 and TRBJ2-3; 7 bases are shared with TRBD2. Germline V gene sequence: CDR1 SGHSA, CDR2 FRNQAP. Trimming took 1 base from V and 0 from J; bases not matched to a gene: 4. This CDR3 region has 16 residues. CDR3 in amino acids: CASSLAGGGSAETLYF. CDR3 DNA (partial): TGTGCAAGCAGCTTAGCCGGGGGGGGGAGTGCAGAAACGCTGTAT.

With regard to this clone: The gene names given are mouse names. The sequence runs out 1 residue before the end of the CDR3; the remainder is reconstructed from the germline J gene. The rearrangement uses TRBV15 and TRBJ2-5, with a tentative D call TRBD1 (5 bases). The V gene's germline CDR1 is SGHND and CDR2 FRSKSL. The CDR3 extends over 13 amino acids. Trimming stripped 3 bases from V and 3 bases from J, with 7 bases between. The CDR3 sequence is CASSFRGQDTQYF. Partial CDR3 DNA: TGTGCCAGCAGTTTTAGGGGACAAGACACCCAGTAC.

About this clone: These gene names are mouse names. The read stops 1 residue short of the end of the CDR3; the missing end is completed from the germline J gene. The chain has TRBV2 and TRBJ1-2, with a tentative D call TRBD1 (5 bases). Trimming removed 3 bases at V and 5 bases at J, with 7 bases between. The germline CDR1 and CDR2 sequences are LGHNA and YSYQKL. There are 12 residues in the CDR3. This CDR3 is CASSHRVSDYTF. The CDR3 bases that were read are TGTGCCAGCAGCCACAGGGTTTCCGACTACACC.

About this clone itself: Gene names are mouse gene names. The read finishes 1 residue shy of the CDR3 end, and the germline J gene is used to complete it. The V and J genes are TRBV13-2 and TRBJ2-2; 9 nucleotides match TRBD1. The CDR3 extends over 16 amino acids. Trimming removed 0 bases from V and 4 bases from J; junction bases left unmatched: 4. Germline V gives CDR1 NNHNN, CDR2 SYGAGS (reference sequence). The CDR3 region is CASGDATGGGTGQLYF. The sequenced CDR3 bases are TGTGCCAGCGGTGATGCGACAGGGGGGGGCACCGGGCAGCTCTAC.

Turning to this clone: Mouse germline and gene names are used. The sequenced CDR3 bases are TGTGCCAGCAGCCAAATACAGGGGGGGAACACAGAAGTCTTC. Amino acid sequence: CASSQIQGGNTEVF. The whole CDR3 sequence reads CASSQIQGGNTEVFF. The V call is TRBV2, the J call TRBJ1-1; 8 bases map to TRBD1. Read sequence stops 1 residue before the CDR3 end, and the germline J gene provides the missing end. The ends lost 2 bases at V and 1 base at J; junction bases unmatched: 3. The CDR3 contains 15 residues. Germline V CDR1 and CDR2: LGHNA, YSYQKL.

As concerns this clone: Mouse germline and gene names are used. With the read ending 1 residue before the CDR3 end, the germline J gene is used to fill in that end. The chain couples TRBV14 to TRBJ2-5; D is undetermined. The CDR3 is 13 amino acids. Per germline, CDR1 SGHDT and CDR2 FRDEAV. The V gene lost 4 bases and the J gene lost 0 bases, with 6 bases spanning the gap. The CDR3 here is CASSHSNQDTQYF. The covered CDR3 bases are TGTGCCAGCAGTCACAGTAACCAAGACACCCAGTAC.

A note on this clone: Mouse germline and gene names are used. The read stops 1 residue short of the end of the CDR3; the missing end is completed from the germline J gene. The genes are TRBV2 and TRBJ2-7; 10 bases match TRBD2. Trimming at V came to 4 bases and at J to 0 bases, leaving 3 bases not matched to a gene. The CDR3 runs 15 residues. Germline values: CDR1 LGHNA, CDR2 YSYQKL. The CDR3 bases that were read are TGTGCCAGCAGCCGACTGGGGGGAAGCTCCTATGAACAGTAC. Its protein product is CASSRLGGSSYEQY. The entire CDR3 protein is CASSRLGGSSYEQYF.

With regard to this clone: Any gene name here is a mouse gene name. The DNA read from the CDR3 is TGTGCCAGCAGCCTCCAGACTGGGGGGCCCACCCAGTAC. This codes for CASSLQTGGPTQY. From start to end, the CDR3 is CASSLQTGGPTQYF. V and J are TRBV2 and TRBJ2-5; 10 positions match TRBD2. The read terminates 1 residue before the CDR3 end, so the remaining end is supplied by the germline J gene. The CDR3 length is 14 residues. After removal of 4 bases from V and 8 bases from J, the junction contained 6 bases not matched to a gene. Germline V gene sequence: CDR1 LGHNA, CDR2 YSYQKL.